This TCR beta chain is from a study of CD8 T cells in ankylosing spondylitis. On this clonotype itself: The antigen remains unidentified.

Study outcomes and limitations: Significant enrichment of disease-linked clones was reported in matched ankylosing spondylitis synovial fluid.

Germline lookup yields CDR1 LNHDA and CDR2 SQIVND (reference sequence). The V end lost 2 bases, the J end lost 5 bases, and 13 bases lay between the germline ends. The CDR3 loop spans 15 amino acids. By quantitative 5'-RACE with molecular barcodes, the TCR beta libraries were made. TCRdb independently ran MiXCR on the 5' RACE reads; one entry per CDR3 protein. The sample lists roughly 140,000 distinct CDR3 sequences; around 42% were seen once. The receptor comes from a male donor with ankylosing spondylitis. Sequencing input: synovial fluid, either unsorted or a sorted T cell fraction (not recorded which). J is TRBJ2-1 and V is TRBV19; a weak D match, TRBD2 (6 bases). The chain's CDR3 is CASSIRRVRNNEQFF. In DNA, the CDR3 is TGTGCCAGTAGTATAAGGAGGGTACGAAACAATGAGCAGTTCTTC.